This T cell receptor beta chain was captured by sequencing in a study of control samples from healthy donors and cancer patients. Between the trimmed V and J ends, which lost 4 bases and 10 bases, there was a span of 7 bases. Looked up from germline, CDR1 is LGHDT and CDR2 is YNNKEL (reference sequence). The CDR3 loop spans 10 amino acids. The protocol was immunoSEQ multiplex PCR, while the TCRdb copy is restricted to in-frame clones and leaves out a portion. The repertoire holds approximately 37,000 clones, 90% to 95% seen once, with roughly 4% in the top ten. The source material was blood. The clonotype was recovered from a woman between 45 and 60 years old in good health. The chain is built from TRBV3-1 (or the pseudogene TRBV3-2) and TRBJ1-2; unclear D gene. This chain's CDR3 is CASSPALYTF. The CDR3 bases are TGTGCCAGCAGCCCAGCCCTCTACACCTTC.